The 21 T cell receptor beta chains below all came from one sample that was sequenced in a study of Graves' ophthalmopathy and Graves' hyperthyroidism. Scientists amplified the TCR beta CDR3 regions from RNA transcripts. The authors performed first-round RT-PCR with HTBI primers and then a second-round multiplex PCR. One entry per CDR3 protein results from TCRdb running MiXCR on the multiplex PCR reads. Among around 1,000,000 distinct CDR3 sequences listed, less than 45% were seen once. Specimen: peripheral blood or thyroid tissue (not recorded which). The source of these receptors is an adult man with Graves' hyperthyroidism.

The chain couples TRBV11-2 to TRBJ2-5; D is perhaps TRBD2 (5 bases). The length of the CDR3 is 9 residues. Trimming cost V 5 bases and J 11 bases, with 6 bases left between them. Germline CDR1 reads SGHAT; CDR2 reads FQNNGV. In DNA, the CDR3 is TGTGCCAGCAGCCCGGGACAGTACTTC. Its protein is CASSPGQYF.

The chain links TRBV20-1 to TRBJ1-1; the D is unclear. CDR1 is DFQATT and CDR2 is SNEGSKA in the germline V gene (reference sequence). With 6 bases removed from V and 11 bases from J, the gap between germline ends came to 13 bases. CDR3 size: 10 residues. In DNA form, the CDR3 reads TGCAGTGCCGCGACAATTAGGGCTTTCTTT. Translated, it gives CSAATIRAFF.

The rearrangement joins TRBV15 to TRBJ2-5; no clear D gene. Germline assignment: CDR1 LNHNV and CDR2 YYDKDF (reference sequence). The CDR3 spans 12 residues. Trimming shortened V by 4 bases and J by 5 bases, and 8 bases separated the two germline ends. This CDR3 reads CATSTRRETQYF. The CDR3 region has the DNA TGTGCCACCAGCACCCGCCGGGAGACCCAGTACTTC. Complete variable domain (other parts from reference TRBV15 and TRBJ2-5): DAMVIQNPRYQVTQFGKPVTLSCSQTLNHNVMYWYQQKSSQAPKLLFHYYDKDFNNEADTPDNFQSRRPNTSFCFLDIRSPGLGDTAMYLCATSTRRETQYFGPGTRLLVL.

This chain links TRBV7-9 with TRBJ2-7; no reliable D call. In germline, CDR1 is SEHNR, CDR2 FQNEAQ (reference sequence). The CDR3 extends over 14 amino acids. V was clipped by 6 bases and J by 1 base, with 13 bases between them. CDR3 protein: CASRKGSRSYEQYF. In DNA, the CDR3 is TGTGCCAGCAGGAAGGGTTCTCGGTCCTACGAGCAGTACTTC.

This clonotype has ten or more counts. CDR3 residues: CASSLGVGMSYEQYF. The CDR3, as DNA: TGTGCCAGCAGCTTAGGCGTAGGGATGTCCTACGAGCAGTACTTC. This chain links TRBV7-6 with TRBJ2-7; D gene ambiguous. The germline V gene has CDR1 SGHVS and CDR2 FNYEAQ. The V end lost 1 base, the J end lost 1 base, and 11 bases lay between the germline ends. The CDR3 spans 15 residues.

Turning to this clonotype: The junction shows a germline mismatch at one end, possibly a read error. CDR3 region: CASSLGTGILYEQCF. CDR3 nucleotide sequence: TGTGCCAGCAGCTTGGGGACAGGGATCCTCTACGAGCAGTGCTTC. The chain has TRBV5-6 and TRBJ2-7, with 8 bases identical to TRBD1. The CDR3 has 15 residues. CDR1 is SGHDT, CDR2 YYEEEE, per germline.

The V call is TRBV29-1, the J call TRBJ1-5; unclear D gene. With 6 bases removed from V and 3 bases from J, the gap between germline ends came to 12 bases. The CDR3 is made up of 13 amino acids. The germline V gene has CDR1 SQVTM and CDR2 ANQGSEA. CDR3 residues: CSVQTEANQPQHF. CDR3 DNA sequence: TGCAGCGTCCAGACGGAAGCCAATCAGCCCCAGCATTTT.

This clonotype appeared many times. The gene calls are TRBV6-5 and TRBJ2-5, with D tentatively TRBD1 or TRBD2 (6 bases each). The length of the CDR3 is 14 residues. Germline CDR1 and CDR2: MNHEY and SVGAGI. Trimming removed 1 base from V and 4 bases from J, with 10 bases in between. The DNA of the CDR3 is TGTGCCAGCAGTTACTTCTCGGGGGCAGAGACCCAGTACTTC. It yields the protein CASSYFSGAETQYF.

V gene TRBV7-3 combines with J gene TRBJ2-5; 7 nucleotides align to TRBD1. The CDR3 length is 15 residues. Trimming cost V 0 bases and J 1 base; bases outside gene matches: 2. CDR1 is SGHTA and CDR2 is FQGTGA in the germline V gene. CDR3 amino acids: CASSLTTGLQETQYF. CDR3 bases: TGTGCCAGCAGCTTAACGACAGGGCTCCAAGAGACCCAGTACTTC.

This clonotype was detected ten times or more. The V gene is TRBV12-3 or TRBV12-4, the J gene TRBJ1-1; D remains unclear. V dropped 8 bases and J dropped 11 bases, with 6 bases sitting between them. The CDR3 contains 8 residues. CDR3 sequence: CASGEAFF. The DNA of the CDR3 is TGTGCCAGCGGGGAGGCTTTCTTT.

This clonotype was observed a handful of times. The chain recombines TRBV27 with TRBJ2-2; possible D gene TRBD2, 6 bases. The CDR3 contains 14 residues. From germline, CDR1 is MNHEY and CDR2 SMNVEV (reference sequence). V gave up 1 base and J gave up 7 bases, with 10 bases separating them. CDR3 in DNA: TGTGCCAGCAGTTTATTCGTGGGAGGCGGGGAGCTGTTTTTT. Protein product: CASSLFVGGGELFF.

This clonotype has a count of ten or more. CDR3 bases: TGCAGCGCCCAGGGGGGGGCTAATTCACCCCTCCACTTT. Translating gives CSAQGGANSPLHF. The chain carries TRBV29-1 and TRBJ1-6; 7 bases fit TRBD1. V was pared by 7 bases and J by 6 bases, with 6 bases of the junction left unmatched. The germline V gene has CDR1 SQVTM and CDR2 ANQGSEA. The CDR3 extends over 13 amino acids.

As concerns this clonotype: One end of the junction varies from germline; a read error may be responsible. V is TRBV7-2 and J is TRBJ2-5, with 8 positions matching TRBD1. The germline gives CDR1 SGHTA, CDR2 FQGNSA. This CDR3 region has 17 residues. Here the CDR3 DNA reads TGTGCCAGCAGTTTAGCGAGGCAGGGGGCGTACCAAGAGACCCAGTACTTC. As protein: CASSLARQGAYQETQYF.

This clonotype occurred a few times. The chain has TRBV7-6 and TRBJ2-7, with 14 positions matching TRBD2. Trimming cost V 6 bases and J 6 bases; bases outside gene matches: 7. CDR1 and CDR2 (germline): SGHVS, FNYEAQ. The CDR3 sequence is 15 residues long. The CDR3 DNA reads as TGTGCCAGCAGTCCGGGACTAGCGGGAGACCCCGAGCAGTACTTC. Translating it yields CASSPGLAGDPEQYF.

The chain employs TRBV4-2 and TRBJ1-3; TRBD1 is a possible D gene (5 bases). CDR3 length: 17 amino acids. CDR1 and CDR2 (germline): LGHNA, YNFKEQ. The V end lost 2 bases, the J end lost 0 bases, and 14 bases lay between the germline ends. The CDR3 region is CASSQLNRKSSGNTIYF. CDR3 sequence (DNA): TGTGCCAGCAGCCAATTGAACAGGAAAAGCTCTGGAAACACCATATATTTT.

V usage is TRBV25-1 and J usage is TRBJ1-5, with 9 bases fitting TRBD1. Losses at the gene ends were 3 bases for V and 5 bases for J; bases not matched to a gene: 5. The germline gives CDR1 MGHDK, CDR2 SYGVNS. The CDR3 loop spans 15 amino acids. CDR3 residues: CASSEAGQGDQPQHF. The CDR3 DNA reads TGTGCCAGCAGTGAGGCGGGACAGGGCGATCAGCCCCAGCATTTT.

The chain has TRBV2 and TRBJ2-7; tentatively, D is TRBD2 (6 bases). V lost 9 bases to trimming and J lost 2 bases, with 20 bases between them. The CDR3 runs 15 residues. CDR1 is SNHLY, CDR2 FYNNEI, per germline. The CDR3 region is CARGGSVTEPYEQYF. In nucleotides, the CDR3 is TGTGCCAGGGGGGGAAGCGTGACAGAACCCTACGAGCAGTACTTC.

This clonotype was seen a few times. The chain combines TRBV19 with TRBJ2-2; TRBD1 agrees at 7 bases. V shed 2 bases, J shed 5 bases, and the junction held 2 bases outside the gene matches. CDR3 length: 14 amino acids. Germline lookup yields CDR1 LNHDA and CDR2 SQIVND (reference sequence). CDR3: CASSISGGTGELFF. The DNA of the CDR3 is TGTGCCAGTAGTATATCAGGGGGAACCGGGGAGCTGTTTTTT.

This clonotype showed up many times. The J gene is TRBJ2-5, the V gene TRBV6-5, with a weak D call TRBD2 (5 bases). The germline V and J ends were trimmed by 4 bases and 1 base, with 13 bases remaining between them. Germline CDR1 is MNHEY and CDR2 is SVGAGI. CDR3 length equals 15 residues. CDR3 amino acids: CASSSPGGSQETQYF. The CDR3 coding sequence is TGTGCCAGCAGTTCCCCCGGTGGGAGCCAAGAGACCCAGTACTTC.

Ten or more counts support this clonotype. V gene TRBV20-1 combines with J gene TRBJ2-5; 7 bases are shared with TRBD2. This CDR3 is built from 16 residues. The J segment lost 0 bases and the V segment lost 5 bases, leaving 12 bases of the junction unmatched. Germline CDR1 reads DFQATT; CDR2 reads SNEGSKA (reference sequence). The CDR3 loop is CSAPPLAATYQETQYF. The CDR3 region has the DNA TGCAGTGCTCCCCCCCTAGCGGCGACGTACCAAGAGACCCAGTACTTC.

The table lists this clonotype with many counts. The chain combines TRBV20-1 with TRBJ1-4; D is possibly TRBD1 (6 bases). The CDR3 length is 12 residues. Germline V gene data show CDR1 as DFQATT and CDR2 as SNEGSKA (reference sequence). V lost 6 bases to trimming and J lost 8 bases, with 13 bases between them. DNA of the CDR3: TGCAGTGCCCCAGGGGTCGGGGAAAAACTGTTTTTT. Amino acids: CSAPGVGEKLFF.